This TCR beta chain was found in a study of blood T cell repertoires in COVID-19. The length of the CDR3 is 15 residues. CDR1 and CDR2 from the germline V gene are SEHNR and FQNEAQ (reference sequence). Trimming removed 1 base from V and 2 bases from J; junction bases left unmatched: 2. The study drew participants aged about 18 to 89 years from 20 to 30 US areas. As handled by the study authors: The authors estimated nucleated cell counts from reference gene primer amplification. Sequencing was performed with immunoSEQ multiplex PCR; in TCRdb, only in-frame clones are kept and a portion is missing. V, J and clone size are those of that table, while D and trimming were read from the DNA. This sample yields roughly 380,000 clones, of which around 87% are seen a single time; 1% to 1.5% belongs to the top ten.

The sample comprised PBMCs or T cells enriched from blood (not recorded which). The TCR was taken from a man aged 25 to 40 who had recovered from COVID-19. The chain carries TRBV7-9 and TRBJ2-3, with 8 bases matching TRBD1. As DNA, the CDR3 is TGTGCCAGCAGCTTAGGGGGACAGGTCACAGATACGCAGTATTTT. Translating it yields CASSLGGQVTDTQYF.